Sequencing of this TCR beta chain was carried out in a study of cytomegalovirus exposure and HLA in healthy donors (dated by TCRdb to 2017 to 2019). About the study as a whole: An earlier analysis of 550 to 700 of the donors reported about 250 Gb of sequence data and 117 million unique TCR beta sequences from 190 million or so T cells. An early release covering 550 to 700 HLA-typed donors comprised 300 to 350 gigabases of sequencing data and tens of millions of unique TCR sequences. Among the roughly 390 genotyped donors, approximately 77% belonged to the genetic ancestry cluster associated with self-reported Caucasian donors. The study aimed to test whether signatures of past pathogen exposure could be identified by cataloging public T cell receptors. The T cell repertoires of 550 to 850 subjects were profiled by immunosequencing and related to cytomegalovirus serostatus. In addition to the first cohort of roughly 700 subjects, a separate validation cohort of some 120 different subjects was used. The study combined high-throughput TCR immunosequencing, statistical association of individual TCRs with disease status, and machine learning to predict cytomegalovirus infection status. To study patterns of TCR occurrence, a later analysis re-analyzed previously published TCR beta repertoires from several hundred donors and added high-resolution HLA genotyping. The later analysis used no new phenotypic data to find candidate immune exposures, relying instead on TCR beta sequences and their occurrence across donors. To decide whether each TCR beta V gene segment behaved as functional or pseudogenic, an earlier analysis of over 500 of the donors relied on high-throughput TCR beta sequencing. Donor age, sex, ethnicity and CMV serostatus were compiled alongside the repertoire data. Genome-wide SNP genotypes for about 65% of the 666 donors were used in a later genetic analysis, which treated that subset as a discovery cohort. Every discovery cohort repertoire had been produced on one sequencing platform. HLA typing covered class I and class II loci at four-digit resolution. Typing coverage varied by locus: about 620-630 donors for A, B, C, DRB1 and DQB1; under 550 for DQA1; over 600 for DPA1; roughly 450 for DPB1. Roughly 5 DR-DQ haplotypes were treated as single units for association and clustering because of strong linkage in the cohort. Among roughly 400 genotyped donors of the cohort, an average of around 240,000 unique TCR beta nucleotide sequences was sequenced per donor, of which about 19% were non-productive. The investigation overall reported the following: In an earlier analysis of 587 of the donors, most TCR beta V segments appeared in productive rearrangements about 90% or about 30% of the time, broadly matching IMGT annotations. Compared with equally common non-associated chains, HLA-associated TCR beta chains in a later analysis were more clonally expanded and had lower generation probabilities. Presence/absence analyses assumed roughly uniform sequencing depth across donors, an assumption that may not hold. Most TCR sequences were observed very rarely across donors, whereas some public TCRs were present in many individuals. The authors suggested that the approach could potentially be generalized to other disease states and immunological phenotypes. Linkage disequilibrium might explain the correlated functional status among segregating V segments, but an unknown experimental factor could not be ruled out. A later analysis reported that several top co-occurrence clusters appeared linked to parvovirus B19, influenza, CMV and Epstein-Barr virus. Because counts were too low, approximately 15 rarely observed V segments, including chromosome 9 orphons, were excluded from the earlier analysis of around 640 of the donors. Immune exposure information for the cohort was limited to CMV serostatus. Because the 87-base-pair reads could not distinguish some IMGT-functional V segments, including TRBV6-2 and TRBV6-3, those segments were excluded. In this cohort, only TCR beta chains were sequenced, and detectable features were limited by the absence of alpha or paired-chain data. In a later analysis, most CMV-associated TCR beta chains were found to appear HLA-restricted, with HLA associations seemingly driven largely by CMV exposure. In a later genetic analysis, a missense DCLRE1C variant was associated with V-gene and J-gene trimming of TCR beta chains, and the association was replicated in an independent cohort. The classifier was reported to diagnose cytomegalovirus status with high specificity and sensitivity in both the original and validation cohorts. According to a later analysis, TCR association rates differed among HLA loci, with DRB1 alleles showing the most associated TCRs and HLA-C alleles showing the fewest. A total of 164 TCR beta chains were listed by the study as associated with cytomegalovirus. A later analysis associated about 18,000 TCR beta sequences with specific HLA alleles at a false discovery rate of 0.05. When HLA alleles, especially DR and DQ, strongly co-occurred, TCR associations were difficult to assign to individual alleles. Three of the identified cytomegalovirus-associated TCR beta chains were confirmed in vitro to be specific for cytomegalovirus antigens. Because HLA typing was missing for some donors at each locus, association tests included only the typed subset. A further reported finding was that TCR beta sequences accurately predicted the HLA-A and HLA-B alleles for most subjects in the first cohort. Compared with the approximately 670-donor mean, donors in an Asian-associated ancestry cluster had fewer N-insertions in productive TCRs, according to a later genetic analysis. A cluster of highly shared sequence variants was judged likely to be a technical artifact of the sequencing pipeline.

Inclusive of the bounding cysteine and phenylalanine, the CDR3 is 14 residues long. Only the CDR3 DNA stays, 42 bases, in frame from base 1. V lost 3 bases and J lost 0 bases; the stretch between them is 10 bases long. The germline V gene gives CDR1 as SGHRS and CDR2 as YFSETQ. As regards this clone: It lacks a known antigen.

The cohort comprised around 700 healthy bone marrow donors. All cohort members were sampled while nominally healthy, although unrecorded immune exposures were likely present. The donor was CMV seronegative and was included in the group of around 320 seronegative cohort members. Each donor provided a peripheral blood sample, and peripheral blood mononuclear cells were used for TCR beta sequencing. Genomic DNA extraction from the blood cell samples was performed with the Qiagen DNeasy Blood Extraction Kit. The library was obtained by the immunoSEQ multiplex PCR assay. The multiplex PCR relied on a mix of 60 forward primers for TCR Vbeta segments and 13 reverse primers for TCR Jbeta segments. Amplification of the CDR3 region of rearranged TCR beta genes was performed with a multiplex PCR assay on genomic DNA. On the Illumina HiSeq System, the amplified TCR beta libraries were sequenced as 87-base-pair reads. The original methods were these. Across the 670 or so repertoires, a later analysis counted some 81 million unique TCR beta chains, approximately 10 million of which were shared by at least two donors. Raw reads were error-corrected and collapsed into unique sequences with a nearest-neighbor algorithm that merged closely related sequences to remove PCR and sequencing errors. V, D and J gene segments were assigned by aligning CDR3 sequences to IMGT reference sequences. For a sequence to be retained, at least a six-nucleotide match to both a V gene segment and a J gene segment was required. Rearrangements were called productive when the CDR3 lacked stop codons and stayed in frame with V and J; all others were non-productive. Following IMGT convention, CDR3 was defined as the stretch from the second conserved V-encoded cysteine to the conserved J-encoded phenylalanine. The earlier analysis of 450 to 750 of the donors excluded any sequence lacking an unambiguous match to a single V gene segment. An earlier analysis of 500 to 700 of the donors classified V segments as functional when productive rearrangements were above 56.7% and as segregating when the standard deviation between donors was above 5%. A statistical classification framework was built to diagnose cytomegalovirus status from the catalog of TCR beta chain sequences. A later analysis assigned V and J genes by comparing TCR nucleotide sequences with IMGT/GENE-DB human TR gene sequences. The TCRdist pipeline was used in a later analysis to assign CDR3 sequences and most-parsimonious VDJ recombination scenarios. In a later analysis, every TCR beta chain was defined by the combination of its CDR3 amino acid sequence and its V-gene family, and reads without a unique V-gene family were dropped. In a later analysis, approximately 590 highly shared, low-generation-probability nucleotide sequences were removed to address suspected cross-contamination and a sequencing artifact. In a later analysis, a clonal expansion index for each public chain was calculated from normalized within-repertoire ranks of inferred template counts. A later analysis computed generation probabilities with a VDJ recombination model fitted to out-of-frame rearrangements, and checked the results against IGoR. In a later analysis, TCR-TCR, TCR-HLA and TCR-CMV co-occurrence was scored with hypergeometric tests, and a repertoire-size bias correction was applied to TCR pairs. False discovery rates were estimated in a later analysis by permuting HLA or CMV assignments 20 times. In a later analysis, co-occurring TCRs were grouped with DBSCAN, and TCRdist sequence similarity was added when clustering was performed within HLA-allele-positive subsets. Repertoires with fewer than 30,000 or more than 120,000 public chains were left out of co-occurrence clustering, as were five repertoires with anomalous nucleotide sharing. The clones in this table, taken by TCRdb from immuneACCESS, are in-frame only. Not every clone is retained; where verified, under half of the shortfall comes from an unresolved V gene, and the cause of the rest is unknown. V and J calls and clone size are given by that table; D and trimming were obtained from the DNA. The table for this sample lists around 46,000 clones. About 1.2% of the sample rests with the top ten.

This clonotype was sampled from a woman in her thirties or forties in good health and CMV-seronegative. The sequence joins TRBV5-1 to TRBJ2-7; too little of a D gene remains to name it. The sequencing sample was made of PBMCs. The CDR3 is CASSYVAASYEQYF. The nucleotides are TGCGCCAGCAGCTATGTGGCTGCCTCCTACGAGCAGTACTTC.